Shown below are 7 T cell receptor beta chains from a single sample sequenced in a study of molecular identifiers for immune sequencing clone quantification. In TCRdb, the PCR reads were re-called with MiXCR into one record per CDR3 protein. The profile shows 300,000 to 400,000 distinct CDR3 sequences, about 21% of them singletons. Sequenced material: naive CD8+ T cells from blood, with Jurkat cell RNA spiked in. Subset given: FACS-sorted CD8+CD4-CCR7+CD45RA+ naive T cells. Source of these receptors: a human donor in good health. Some libraries in this study had Jurkat cell RNA spiked in.

The table lists this clonotype with many counts. The chain carries TRBV5-1 and TRBJ2-7; 7 bases map to TRBD1. CDR1 and CDR2 from the germline V gene are SGHRS and YFSETQ. The CDR3 length is 14 residues. V lost 4 bases and J lost 7; bases outside the gene matches: 11. The CDR3 here is CASSAQRGPEEQYF. CDR3 sequence (DNA): TGCGCCAGCAGCGCCCAAAGGGGGCCAGAGGAGCAGTACTTC.

As for this clonotype: No conserved phenylalanine or tryptophan is present at the end of the CDR3, so a read error is the likely explanation. The chain couples TRBV6-9 to TRBJ2-5; TRBD2 is a possible D gene (6 bases). CDR1 MNHGY and CDR2 SVAAGI come from the germline V gene. This CDR3 has 17 amino acids. V was cut by 0 bases and J by 5 bases, with 19 bases left in between. CDR3 amino acids: CASSYSIVSLARETQYL. CDR3 DNA sequence: TGTGCCAGCAGTTATTCGATCGTTAGTCTAGCGCGGGAGACCCAGTACCTC.

This clonotype has at least ten counts. The chain couples TRBV12-5 to TRBJ2-7; D uncertain. Germline CDR1 is LGHNT and CDR2 is FRNRAP. V gave up 1 base and J gave up 2 bases, with 9 bases separating them. This CDR3 is built from 14 residues. The CDR3 region has the DNA TGTGCTAGTGGTTTGGGGGTCTACCCCTACGAGCAGTACTTC. Protein: CASGLGVYPYEQYF.

The table lists this clonotype with many counts. V and J are TRBV29-1 and TRBJ2-7; D perhaps matches TRBD1 (6 bases). The CDR3 sequence is 13 residues long. Per the germline V gene, CDR1 is SQVTM and CDR2 is ANQGSEA. Trimming left V 4 bases short and J 7 bases short, with 17 bases between. DNA of the CDR3: TGCAGCGTTGTGGGACACGGAGAAAGGGAGCAGTACTTC. Encoded protein: CSVVGHGEREQYF.

This clonotype has just a few counts. This chain links TRBV2 with TRBJ2-6, with 7 positions matching TRBD1. The CDR3 is 16 amino acids. Trimming cost V 5 bases and J 3 bases; bases outside gene matches: 7. Germline assignment: CDR1 SNHLY and CDR2 FYNNEI. The CDR3 DNA reads as TGTGCCAGCAGTAGCTTTACAGGGGATGGGGCCAACGTCCTGACTTTC. It is translated as CASSSFTGDGANVLTF.

This clonotype was recorded many times. Just one base apart from a much larger clone, this may be a read error. V is TRBV5-8 and J is TRBJ2-7, with unresolved D. Trimming shortened V by 3 bases and J by 2 bases, and 3 bases separated the two germline ends. The germline V gene encodes CDR1 SGHTS and CDR2 YDEGEE. CDR3 size: 11 residues. The CDR3 nucleotides are TGTGCCAGCAGCTGGGCCTACGAGCAGTACTTC. Translation: CASSWAYEQYF. Full variable domain (missing parts from reference TRBV5-8 and TRBJ2-7): EAGVTQSPTHLIKTRGQQATLRCSPISGHTSVYWYQQALGLGLQFLLWYDEGEERNRGNFPPRFSGRQFPNYSSELNVNALELEDSALYLCASSWAYEQYFGPGTRLTVT.

This clonotype was detected ten times or more. The chain recombines TRBV11-2 with TRBJ2-5; D unclear. Germline loops: CDR1 SGHAT, CDR2 FQNNGV. This CDR3 is 15 amino acids long. V shed 1 base and J shed 4 bases, with 13 bases lying between them. The CDR3 loop is CASSLAPGPRETQYF. DNA of the CDR3: TGTGCCAGCAGCTTAGCTCCAGGTCCGAGAGAGACCCAGTACTTC.